This record covers a single TCR beta chain. This clonotype was observed a few times. Its antigen is not yet known. A read error may be the cause here, since a much bigger clone is one base away. TCR beta VDJ combination and CDR3 sequence profiling used genomic DNA as the template. An Illumina HiSeq 2000 was used for TCR repertoire sequencing. In the original analysis: Repertoire assessment relied on Simpson's diversity index, CDR3 size and DJ length profiles, and TRBV/TRBJ rearrangement plots. The most abundant DNA sequence in the deep sequencing data was defined as the immunodominant clone. CDR3 amino acid sequences were screened for sharing across subjects and compared with published repertoires and the VDJdb database. Clones were called with MiXCR by TCRdb after fastp trimmed the public reads at Q25, and only in-frame beta chains were retained. Rows with a matching CDR3 protein are joined into one entry that keeps the most common DNA and genes. The V and J calls come from TCRdb's annotation, not from the publication. The sample includes 180,000 or so distinct CDR3 sequences, with around half observed a single time. The top ten clones comprise roughly 2% of the sample.

Flow cytometry had shown CD8+CD57+ cell expansion in the patients selected for sequencing. Every patient had severe acquired aplastic anemia, diagnosed using the International Study of Aplastic Anemia and Agranulocytosis and Camitta criteria. Patients had received no therapy at the time of blood sampling. The study deep-sequenced TCR repertoires of sorted CD4+ and CD8+ blood T cells from severe aplastic anemia patients and healthy subjects. Patients were enrolled in the USA under clinicaltrials.gov protocols 00001620, 01623167, 00001397, 00071045, 00081523 and 00961064. Ficoll-Paque density gradient centrifugation was used to isolate peripheral blood mononuclear cells. CD4+ and CD8+ T cells were sorted by FACS or magnetic beads before DNA extraction. The CDR3 covers 15 residues, taking in both the cysteine and the phenylalanine. Only the CDR3 DNA is retained, 45 bases long and in frame from the first base. From the germline V gene, CDR1 is SGHRS and CDR2 is YFSETQ.

The data stem from a study of CD8+CD57+ T cells in acquired aplastic anemia (dated by TCRdb to about 2018). In terms of the full investigation: Extracted DNA from sorted CD4+ and CD8+ cells averaged 3.2 ug, ranging from 0.2 to 27.4 ug. CD8+CD57+ expansion was defined as a frequency above the mean frequency observed in healthy subjects. Beyond this particular receptor, the publication reports: Around 30 CD8+ CDR3 sequences were found to be shared between patients and controls, but these sequences appeared to be highly expressed in patients and within the immunodominant clones of the patients. Patients and healthy controls showed no significant difference in CD8+ Simpson's diversity (P=0.060).

The TCR sequence derives from a human donor with aplastic anemia. Sample: sorted CD4+, CD8+, or CD8+CD57+ T cells (not recorded which) from PBMCs. The receptor chain draws on TRBV5-1 and TRBJ1-5, with the D gene uncertain. The CDR3 protein: CASSRDGSNDQPRHF. The DNA sequence is as follows: TGCGCCAGCAGCAGAGACGGGAGCAACGATCAGCCCCGGCATTTT.